This TCR beta chain derives from a study of T-cell memory formation after mild COVID-19. Study context: Largely donor-specific sequence clusters came from a couple of donors. Study observations and caveats: Clones that contracted from day 15 to 85 were balanced CD4/CD8, while later expanders leaned CD4+.

Comments on this clonotype: The antigen is unknown.

It was 5'RACE with constant-segment primers that produced the TCR alpha and TCR beta cDNA libraries, which carried sample barcodes and UMIs. TCRdb reanalysed the 5' RACE reads using MiXCR and keeps one entry per CDR3 protein. The sample consists of 410,000 or so distinct CDR3 sequences, more than 20% of them appearing once. The clonotype was recovered from an adult woman who had mild COVID-19 (a few samples of this study predate the infection). Cell type and time point are not known. The sample taken for sequencing was PBMCs or a T cell subset sorted from them (not recorded which).

CDR3 residues: CASSPRPGQVAYEQYF. The CDR3 DNA is TGTGCCAGCAGTCCGCGACCGGGACAGGTGGCCTACGAGCAGTACTTC. The V call is TRBV27, the J call TRBJ2-7; 8 positions match TRBD1. J was trimmed by 2 bases and V by 5 bases; bases with no gene match: 11. Germline assignment: CDR1 MNHEY and CDR2 SMNVEV (reference sequence). The CDR3 runs to 16 residues.